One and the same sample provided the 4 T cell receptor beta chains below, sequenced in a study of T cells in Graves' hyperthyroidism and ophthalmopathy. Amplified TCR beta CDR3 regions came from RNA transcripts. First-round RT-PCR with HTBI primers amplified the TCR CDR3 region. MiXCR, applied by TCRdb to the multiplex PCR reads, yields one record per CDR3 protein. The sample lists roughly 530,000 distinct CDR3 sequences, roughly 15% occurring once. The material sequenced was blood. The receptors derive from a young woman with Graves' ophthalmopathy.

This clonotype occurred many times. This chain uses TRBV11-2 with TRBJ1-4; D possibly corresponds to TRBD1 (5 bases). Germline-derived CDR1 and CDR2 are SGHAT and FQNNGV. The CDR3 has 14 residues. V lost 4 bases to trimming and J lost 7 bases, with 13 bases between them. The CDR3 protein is CASSCCGAGEKLFF. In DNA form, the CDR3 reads TGTGCCAGCAGCTGCTGCGGGGCCGGTGAAAAACTGTTTTTT.

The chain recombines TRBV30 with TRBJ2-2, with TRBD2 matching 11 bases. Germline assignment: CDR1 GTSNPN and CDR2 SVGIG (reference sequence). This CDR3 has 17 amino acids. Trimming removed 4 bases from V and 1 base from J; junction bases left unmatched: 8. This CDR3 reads CAWTGLAAGKNTGELFF. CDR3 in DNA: TGTGCCTGGACGGGACTAGCGGCCGGGAAGAACACCGGGGAGCTGTTTTTT.

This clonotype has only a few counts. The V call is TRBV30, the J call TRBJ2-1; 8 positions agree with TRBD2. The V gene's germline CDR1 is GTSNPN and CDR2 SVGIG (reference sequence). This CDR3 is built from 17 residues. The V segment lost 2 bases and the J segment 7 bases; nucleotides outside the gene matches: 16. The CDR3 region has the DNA TGTGCCTGGAGTCCAAATGGACTAGCTCCCGTCGAAAATGAGCAGTTCTTC. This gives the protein CAWSPNGLAPVENEQFF.

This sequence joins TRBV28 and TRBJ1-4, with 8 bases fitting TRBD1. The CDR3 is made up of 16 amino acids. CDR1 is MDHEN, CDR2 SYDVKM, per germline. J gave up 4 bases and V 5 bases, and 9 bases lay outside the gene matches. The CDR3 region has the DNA TGTGCCAGCAGTCCCCTAGGACAGGGACGTAATGAAAAACTGTTTTTT. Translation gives CASSPLGQGRNEKLFF.